One sample yielded the 26 T cell receptor beta chains listed below, sequenced in a study of somatic mutations in cytotoxic T cells in rheumatoid arthritis. Clones were sequenced by immunoSEQ multiplex PCR, and TCRdb holds only the in-frame ones, with some missing. The repertoire has about 6,700 clones, about 79% of them found once; the top ten carry 16%. Sequenced input: CD8+ T cells sorted from blood. The receptors shown here come from an adult with rheumatoid arthritis.

This clone has more than one count but fewer than ten. This chain's CDR3 is CASSLPTAEQYF. DNA of the CDR3: TGTGCCAGCAGTTTACCCACAGCCGAGCAGTACTTC. This rearrangement joins TRBV28 to TRBJ2-7; D call uncertain. The CDR3 extends over 12 amino acids. V lost 2 bases and J lost 6, with 8 bases in between. Germline loops: CDR1 MDHEN, CDR2 SYDVKM.

The chain combines TRBV27 with TRBJ2-5; D not resolved. The V end lost 5 bases, the J end lost 3 bases, and 19 bases lay between the germline ends. This CDR3 is 16 amino acids long. Germline CDR1 is MNHEY and CDR2 is SMNVEV (reference sequence). CDR3 amino acids: CASSAFDPPNKETQYF. CDR3 DNA sequence: TGTGCCAGCAGTGCTTTTGACCCACCTAACAAAGAGACCCAGTACTTC.

The rearrangement uses TRBV27 and TRBJ1-3; tentative D call: TRBD1 (5 bases). CDR1 is MNHEY, CDR2 SMNVEV, per germline (reference sequence). The CDR3 spans 14 residues. Between the trimmed V and J ends, which lost 8 bases and 1 base, there was a span of 12 bases. CDR3 bases: TGTGCCAGCCGACGGGGGGGTTCTGGAAACACCATATATTTT. This sequence encodes CASRRGGSGNTIYF.

J is TRBJ2-7 and V is TRBV27; D is undetermined. The V gene lost 3 bases and the J gene lost 4 bases, with 13 bases spanning the gap. The CDR3 extends over 14 amino acids. Germline loops: CDR1 MNHEY, CDR2 SMNVEV (reference sequence). CDR3 sequence: CASSFSDGPYEQYF. The CDR3 DNA follows: TGTGCCAGCAGTTTTTCTGACGGCCCATACGAGCAGTACTTC.

A few counts support this clone. This chain joins TRBV30 and TRBJ2-7, with D perhaps matching TRBD2 (6 bases). V was clipped by 2 bases and J by 1 base, with 9 bases between them. This CDR3 region has 13 residues. CDR1 GTSNPN and CDR2 SVGIG come from the germline V gene (reference sequence). CDR3 DNA: TGTGCCTGGAGTCCGGGGGTTTCCTACGAGCAGTACTTC. This sequence encodes CAWSPGVSYEQYF.

This clone has only a few counts. The CDR3 region has the DNA TGTGCCAGCCGGACTACGGACAGGGGACAATCACCCCTCCACTTT. It encodes CASRTTDRGQSPLHF. V is TRBV7-9 and J is TRBJ1-6, with 9 positions matching TRBD1. Per germline, CDR1 SEHNR and CDR2 FQNEAQ (reference sequence). CDR3 length: 15 amino acids. V shed 8 bases and J 10 bases; nucleotides not matched to a gene: 12.

This chain connects TRBV27 to TRBJ1-1; D is unresolved. V lost 3 bases to trimming and J lost 11 bases, with 16 bases between them. CDR1 MNHEY and CDR2 SMNVEV come from the germline V gene (reference sequence). This CDR3 spans 13 amino acids. The chain's CDR3 is CASSFGVGGRAFF. In DNA, the CDR3 is TGTGCCAGCAGTTTTGGGGTTGGAGGGAGGGCTTTCTTT.

The chain combines TRBV6-1 with TRBJ1-1; the D is unclear. The germline V and J ends were trimmed by 2 bases and 2 bases, with 12 bases remaining between them. Germline-derived CDR1 and CDR2 are MNHNS and SASEGT. CDR3 length: 15 residues. The CDR3 region is CASSEHATTNTEAFF. As DNA, the CDR3 is TGTGCCAGCAGTGAACACGCGACAACCAACACTGAAGCTTTCTTT.

In its sample, this clone was seen a few times. This sequence joins TRBV27 and TRBJ2-7; D gene ambiguous. Trimming shortened V by 5 bases and J by 1 base, and 9 bases separated the two germline ends. CDR3 length: 13 residues. Germline V gene sequence: CDR1 MNHEY, CDR2 SMNVEV (reference sequence). CDR3 sequence (DNA): TGTGCCAGCAGTGACTCCAGATCCTACGAGCAGTACTTC. It yields the protein CASSDSRSYEQYF.

The chain couples TRBV25-1 to TRBJ2-2, with D tentatively TRBD1 (6 bases). The CDR3 covers 15 residues. CDR1 and CDR2 from the germline V gene are MGHDK and SYGVNS. V was cut by 1 base and J by 4 bases, with 10 bases left in between. The CDR3 DNA follows: TGTGCCAGCAGTGAATTTGGGACACGCACCGGGGAGCTGTTTTTT. Translated: CASSEFGTRTGELFF.

The chain is built from TRBV19 and TRBJ2-7; D unresolved. Germline CDR1 and CDR2: LNHDA and SQIVND (reference sequence). The CDR3 is 11 residues long. The V end was cut by 7 bases, the J end by 6 bases, with 10 bases between. The CDR3 DNA sequence: TGTGCCAGTAACACTCCTCCCGAGCAGTACTTC. Its protein product is CASNTPPEQYF.

The rearrangement links TRBV6-5 to TRBJ2-7; D gene unclear. This CDR3 is built from 14 residues. The germline CDR1 and CDR2 sequences are MNHEY and SVGAGI. V lost 2 bases and J lost 3, with 11 bases in between. The CDR3, as DNA: TGTGCCAGCAGTTACCCTGGCGACGTCTACGAGCAGTACTTC. Encoded protein: CASSYPGDVYEQYF.

The chain uses TRBV7-9 and TRBJ2-7; D may be TRBD1 (6 bases). This CDR3 has 16 amino acids. V lost 4 bases and J 4 bases, leaving 20 bases between the germline ends. The germline gives CDR1 SEHNR, CDR2 FQNEAQ (reference sequence). The CDR3 protein is CASSSPMAGAGYEQYF. In DNA form, the CDR3 reads TGTGCCAGCAGCTCCCCTATGGCAGGGGCCGGATACGAGCAGTACTTC.

This CDR3 is CASSLGAYEQYF. The CDR3 DNA is TGTGCCAGCAGCTTAGGGGCCTACGAGCAGTACTTC. The chain has TRBV7-9 and TRBJ2-7; D gene uncertain. The ends were cut back, 1 base at V and 2 bases at J, with 3 bases in the middle. The germline V gene has CDR1 SEHNR and CDR2 FQNEAQ (reference sequence). The CDR3 runs 12 residues.

The chain recombines TRBV19 with TRBJ1-3; 9 bases are a match to TRBD1. Germline loops: CDR1 LNHDA, CDR2 SQIVND (reference sequence). This CDR3 is 17 amino acids long. The junction had 12 bases not matched to a gene; V was cut back by 5 bases and J by 4 bases. In DNA, the CDR3 is TGTGCCAGTAGTGAGATAATGAACAGGGGGCGGGGAAACACCATATATTTT. Its protein is CASSEIMNRGRGNTIYF.

The chain links TRBV7-3 to TRBJ1-1; a possible D gene is TRBD1 (6 bases). This CDR3 has 16 amino acids. Germline V gene sequence: CDR1 SGHTA, CDR2 FQGTGA. The V end was cut by 4 bases, the J end by 4 bases, with 19 bases between. The CDR3 nucleotides are TGTGCCAGCAGCTCCGATTCGGGGGGCGGATCCACTGAAGCTTTCTTT. Its translation: CASSSDSGGGSTEAFF.

The V call is TRBV30, the J call TRBJ2-7; TRBD1 aligns across 9 bases. Germline V gene data show CDR1 as GTSNPN and CDR2 as SVGIG (reference sequence). V lost 1 base to trimming and J lost 5 bases; unmatched junction nucleotides: 3. The CDR3 loop spans 13 amino acids. The CDR3 DNA reads TGTGCCTGGAGTGAGGGACAGGGCCACGAGCAGTACTTC. Amino acids: CAWSEGQGHEQYF.

The V gene is TRBV29-1, the J gene TRBJ1-4, with 7 positions matching TRBD1. CDR3 length: 13 amino acids. Germline CDR1 and CDR2: SQVTM and ANQGSEA. J lost 3 bases, V lost 8 bases, and 6 bases had no gene match. CDR3 region: CSFWDSPNEKLFF. CDR3 nucleotides: TGCAGCTTTTGGGACAGCCCTAATGAAAAACTGTTTTTT.

This chain links TRBV5-1 with TRBJ1-5; D unresolved. The V gene's germline CDR1 is SGHRS and CDR2 YFSETQ. V was clipped by 0 bases and J by 2 bases, with 9 bases between them. This CDR3 has 15 amino acids. The chain's CDR3 is CASSLVPWGNQPQHF. Written as DNA, the CDR3 is TGCGCCAGCAGCTTGGTTCCTTGGGGCAATCAGCCCCAGCATTTT. Full variable domain (remainder filled in from reference TRBV5-1 and TRBJ1-5): KAGVTQTPRYLIKTRGQQVTLSCSPISGHRSVSWYQQTPGQGLQFLFEYFSETQRNKGNFPGRFSGRQFSNSRSEMNVSTLELGDSALYLCASSLVPWGNQPQHFGDGTRLSIL.

The gene calls are TRBV28 and TRBJ2-1; TRBD2 agrees at 9 bases. Trimming removed 3 bases from V and 7 bases from J; junction bases left unmatched: 7. The CDR3 is 15 residues long. The germline gives CDR1 MDHEN, CDR2 SYDVKM. In DNA form, the CDR3 reads TGTGCCAGCAGTTTTCCGCGGGAGGGCCGGAATGAGCAGTTCTTC. It is translated as CASSFPREGRNEQFF.

This clone was found a few times. This chain connects TRBV4-2 to TRBJ2-7; 7 bases agree with TRBD2. The CDR3 consists of 13 residues. Unmatched junction bases numbered 4, after V lost 8 bases and J lost 0 bases. Germline V CDR1 and CDR2: LGHNA, YNFKEQ. CDR3 region: CASRGGSSYEQYF. CDR3 DNA: TGTGCCAGCCGGGGCGGGAGCTCCTACGAGCAGTACTTC.

The rearrangement uses TRBV2 and TRBJ2-3; 10 bases are a match to TRBD2. CDR3 length equals 13 residues. Germline trimming cut 11 bases from V and 2 bases from J; bases unmatched to any gene: 4. Germline V gives CDR1 SNHLY, CDR2 FYNNEI. This CDR3 is CAGTSVITDTQYF. The CDR3, as DNA: TGTGCCGGGACTAGCGTGATCACAGATACGCAGTATTTT.

This clone came up once. The chain employs TRBV6-1 and TRBJ2-7, with 7 bases aligning to TRBD1. The V segment lost 8 bases and the J segment 3 bases; nucleotides outside the gene matches: 13. Germline V gives CDR1 MNHNS, CDR2 SASEGT. CDR3 size: 15 residues. As DNA, the CDR3 is TGTGCCAGCTTCGGGCTCGGGACAGAAGACTACGAGCAGTACTTC. Encoded protein: CASFGLGTEDYEQYF.

This chain connects TRBV2 to TRBJ2-1; D is unresolved. Germline V gene data show CDR1 as SNHLY and CDR2 as FYNNEI. The CDR3 is 10 residues long. The V gene lost 6 bases and the J gene lost 5 bases, with 2 bases spanning the gap. CDR3: CASSNNEQFF. In DNA, the CDR3 is TGTGCCAGCAGCAACAATGAGCAGTTCTTC.

V is TRBV7-6 and J is TRBJ2-7; 9 positions agree with TRBD1. The CDR3 extends over 13 amino acids. Germline-derived CDR1 and CDR2 are SGHVS and FNYEAQ. J gave up 5 bases and V 5 bases, and 4 bases lay outside the gene matches. CDR3 in amino acids: CASSPGQGNEQYF. DNA of the CDR3: TGTGCCAGCAGCCCGGGACAGGGCAACGAGCAGTACTTC.

The chain joins TRBV4-1 to TRBJ2-7, with D uncertain. There are 13 residues in the CDR3. Germline CDR1 reads MGHRA; CDR2 reads YSYEKL. V was clipped by 4 bases and J by 2 bases, with 9 bases between them. The chain's CDR3 is CASSLGPTYEQYF. The CDR3 DNA reads as TGCGCCAGCAGCCTAGGGCCAACCTACGAGCAGTACTTC.